This TCR beta chain was recovered during a study of OX40 agonist ivuxolimab in advanced cancers. CDR3 length: 11 residues. Germline V gene lookup returns CDR1 SNHLY and CDR2 FYNNEI. V lost 7 bases, J lost 3 bases, and 6 bases lay in between. The table came from immunoSEQ multiplex PCR; TCRdb's copy has only in-frame clones and leaves some out. The sample lists about 81,000 clones; more than 75% were seen once. This sequence joins TRBV2 and TRBJ2-5, with a tentative D call TRBD1 (5 bases). Sequencing was performed on CD4+ or CD8+ T cells sorted from blood, taken in a trial of the OX40 agonist ivuxolimab. The receptor was derived from an adult with an advanced solid tumor such as melanoma, head and neck, liver or kidney cancer. The CDR3 bases are TGTGCCAGCATGACAGAAGAGACCCAGTACTTC. Its translation: CASMTEETQYF.